One and the same sample provided the 10 T cell receptor beta chains below, sequenced in a study of T cell changes during pregnancy in multiple sclerosis. The table came from immunoSEQ multiplex PCR; TCRdb's copy has only in-frame clones and leaves some out. Among 79,000 or so clones listed, approximately 90% were seen once. Sample: CD4+ T cells from peripheral blood mononuclear cells, taken before pregnancy. These receptors were obtained from a female donor with multiple sclerosis, enrolled in a pregnancy study.

This clone was seen more than once but under ten times. This chain connects TRBV30 to TRBJ1-2; tentatively, D is TRBD1 (5 bases). Trimming left V 3 bases short and J 8 bases short, with 19 bases between. The CDR3 sequence is 14 residues long. CDR1 is GTSNPN, CDR2 SVGIG, per germline (reference sequence). CDR3 region: CAWSRGTGALGYTF. CDR3 coding DNA: TGTGCCTGGAGCCGGGGGACGGGCGCTTTAGGCTACACCTTC. Full variable domain (missing parts from reference TRBV30 and TRBJ1-2): SQTIHQWPATLVQPVGSPLSLECTVEGTSNPNLYWYRQAAGRGLQLLFYSVGIGQISSEVPQNLSASRPQDRQFILSSKKLLLSDSGFYLCAWSRGTGALGYTFGSGTRLTVV.

V usage is TRBV11-3 and J usage is TRBJ2-5; D unclear. This CDR3 contains 12 residues. With 5 bases removed from V and 4 bases from J, the gap between germline ends came to 8 bases. Germline lookup yields CDR1 SGHNT and CDR2 YENEEA. CDR3 coding DNA: TGTGCCAGCAGCCTGAACAGAGAGACCCAGTACTTC. It specifies CASSLNRETQYF.

The rearrangement joins TRBV27 to TRBJ2-7; weak D call: TRBD1 (6 bases). The ends were cut back, 7 bases at V and 6 bases at J, with 28 bases in the middle. This CDR3 region has 17 residues. Germline CDR1 MNHEY, CDR2 SMNVEV (reference sequence). DNA of the CDR3: TGTGCCAGCAACCCTTCTGTAAACTGGGGGCAACCAAGCGAGCAGTACTTC. As protein: CASNPSVNWGQPSEQYF.

This clone was seen only a few times. The chain has TRBV5-1 and TRBJ2-2; D remains unclear. The CDR3 runs to 14 residues. Germline CDR1 SGHRS, CDR2 YFSETQ. V was clipped by 0 bases and J by 3 bases, with 6 bases between them. The CDR3: CASSLASHTGELFF. The CDR3 DNA reads as TGCGCCAGCAGCTTGGCCTCCCACACCGGGGAGCTGTTTTTT.

The V call is TRBV6-5, the J call TRBJ1-1, with D possibly matching TRBD1 (5 bases). This CDR3 spans 14 amino acids. Deletions cut 2 bases from V and 1 base from J, with 8 bases between. Per the germline V gene, CDR1 is MNHEY and CDR2 is SVGAGI. CDR3 DNA: TGTGCCAGCAGTTACCGCGGGGCGAACACTGAAGCTTTCTTT. Translating it yields CASSYRGANTEAFF.

The rearrangement joins TRBV19 to TRBJ1-2; 7 bases are shared with TRBD1. The CDR3 is 16 amino acids. Germline trimming cut 2 bases from V and 0 bases from J; bases unmatched to any gene: 6. Germline CDR1 LNHDA, CDR2 SQIVND (reference sequence). CDR3 region: CASSIFGTASNYGYTF. DNA of the CDR3: TGTGCCAGTAGTATATTTGGGACAGCCTCTAACTATGGCTACACCTTC.

V gene TRBV2 combines with J gene TRBJ1-2; D not resolved. The length of the CDR3 is 14 residues. Germline CDR1 reads SNHLY; CDR2 reads FYNNEI. Trimming took 2 bases from V and 2 from J, leaving 9 bases between them. The CDR3 DNA is TGTGCCAGCAGTGAACAGGTTGGGAACTATGGCTACACCTTC. Amino acids: CASSEQVGNYGYTF.

The chain recombines TRBV7-3 with TRBJ2-1; tentative D call: TRBD1 (6 bases). The germline gives CDR1 SGHTA, CDR2 FQGTGA. Trimming cost V 6 bases and J 8 bases, with 20 bases left between them. This CDR3 has 15 amino acids. CDR3 region: CASSSQGNGIDEQFF. CDR3 nucleotide sequence: TGTGCCAGCAGTTCGCAGGGGAATGGCATTGATGAGCAGTTCTTC.

CDR3 residues: CASSLSGAVGGYTF. Here the CDR3 DNA reads TGTGCCAGCAGCTTAAGCGGAGCGGTAGGCGGCTACACCTTC. The chain uses TRBV7-2 and TRBJ1-2; no definite D call. The germline V gene encodes CDR1 SGHTA and CDR2 FQGNSA. V gave up 2 bases and J gave up 8 bases, with 15 bases separating them. The CDR3 spans 14 residues. The variable domain in full, with the rest retrieved from reference TRBV7-2 and TRBJ1-2, is GAGVSQSPSNKVTEKGKDVELRCDPISGHTALYWYRQSLGQGLEFLIYFQGNSAPDKSGLPSDRFSAERTGGSVSTLTIQRTQQEDSAVYLCASSLSGAVGGYTFGSGTRLTVV.

This chain connects TRBV18 to TRBJ2-7; 10 nucleotides agree with TRBD2. The germline V gene has CDR1 KGHSH and CDR2 LQKENI. CDR3 length equals 15 residues. Trimming removed 0 bases from V and 7 bases from J; junction bases left unmatched: 6. CDR3 region: CASSPPASGGREQYF. The CDR3 bases are TGTGCCAGCTCACCACCGGCTAGCGGGGGCCGGGAGCAGTACTTC.